This is a list of T cell receptor beta chains from one sample in a study of blood T cell repertoires in COVID-19. Profiled with immunoSEQ multiplex PCR; TCRdb holds only in-frame clones, not every one. This sample yields about 220,000 clones, of which roughly four fifths are seen a single time; under 3.5% belongs to the top ten. Sequencing was carried out using PBMCs or T cells enriched from blood (not recorded which). The receptor set was obtained from an older woman who had recovered from COVID-19. CDR3s include the opening cysteine and the closing phenylalanine or tryptophan. The order of the fields is D gene, J gene, CDR3 length, V gene, clone size, CDR3 DNA, CDR3 protein. A D gene is named only where the DNA matches it firmly. The size field is filled for only some rows; it gives once, few, many or a size class.

d_gene: .; j_gene: TRBJ1-1; len: 11; v_gene: TRBV20-1; abundance: few; CDR3nt: TGCAGTGCTAGAGAGAGTCACGAAGCTTTCTTT; CDR3aa: CSARESHEAFF
d_gene: .; j_gene: TRBJ2-1; len: 20; v_gene: TRBV10-2; abundance: .; CDR3nt: TGCGCCAGTAAGACACAGGGAAGGGACGTCGGCGCGAGCTCCTACAATGAGCAGTTCTTC; CDR3aa: CASKTQGRDVGASSYNEQFF
d_gene: .; j_gene: TRBJ2-7; len: 11; v_gene: TRBV12-3/TRBV12-4; abundance: .; CDR3nt: TGTGCCAGCAGTTTAATACTTGAGCAGTACTTC; CDR3aa: CASSLILEQYF
d_gene: .; j_gene: TRBJ1-1; len: 14; v_gene: TRBV27; abundance: .; CDR3nt: TGTGCCAGCAGTTTATGGGGCAGGAACACTGAAGCTTTCTTT; CDR3aa: CASSLWGRNTEAFF
d_gene: TRBD1; j_gene: TRBJ1-1; len: 15; v_gene: TRBV19; abundance: .; CDR3nt: TGTGCCAGCAAAACAGGGGGCCATATGAACACTGAAGCTTTCTTT; CDR3aa: CASKTGGHMNTEAFF
d_gene: TRBD2; j_gene: TRBJ2-1; len: 16; v_gene: TRBV6-4; abundance: .; CDR3nt: TGTGCCAGCAGGCAGAAGATTAGCGGGGGGAACAATGAGCAGTTCTTC; CDR3aa: CASRQKISGGNNEQFF
d_gene: .; j_gene: TRBJ2-7; len: 14; v_gene: TRBV19; abundance: .; CDR3nt: TGTGCCAGCCAGGCAGGACAGACTGTGAATGAGCAGTACTTC; CDR3aa: CASQAGQTVNEQYF
d_gene: TRBD1; j_gene: TRBJ2-5; len: 16; v_gene: TRBV7-2; abundance: .; CDR3nt: TGTGCCAGCAGCGAAGACGGGACAGGAGTCCAAGAGACCCAGTACTTC; CDR3aa: CASSEDGTGVQETQYF
d_gene: TRBD1; j_gene: TRBJ1-1; len: 16; v_gene: TRBV7-2; abundance: .; CDR3nt: TGTGCCAGCAGCTCCCCCCGAGGGACAGGATCCACTGAAGCTTTCTTT; CDR3aa: CASSSPRGTGSTEAFF
d_gene: .; j_gene: TRBJ2-3; len: 13; v_gene: TRBV10-2; abundance: .; CDR3nt: TGCGCCAGCAGGACAGCAAGCACAGATACGCAGTATTTT; CDR3aa: CASRTASTDTQYF
d_gene: .; j_gene: TRBJ1-1; len: 16; v_gene: TRBV5-5; abundance: .; CDR3nt: TGTGCCAGCAGCTTCCAGGGGAATGTGGGGGTAGATGAAGCTTTCTTT; CDR3aa: CASSFQGNVGVDEAFF
d_gene: .; j_gene: TRBJ1-2; len: 15; v_gene: TRBV9; abundance: .; CDR3nt: TGTGCCAGCAGCGCCATACAGGGTTTGAACTATGGCTACACCTTC; CDR3aa: CASSAIQGLNYGYTF
d_gene: .; j_gene: TRBJ1-6; len: 14; v_gene: TRBV3-1/TRBV3-2; abundance: once; CDR3nt: TGTGCCAGCAGCCAAGGGGGAGAAAATTCACCCCTCCACTTT; CDR3aa: CASSQGGENSPLHF
d_gene: .; j_gene: TRBJ1-1; len: 15; v_gene: TRBV5-5; abundance: once; CDR3nt: TGTGCCAGCAGCTTGATAGGGGTGCCCGGATCTGAAGCTTTCTTT; CDR3aa: CASSLIGVPGSEAFF
d_gene: TRBD1; j_gene: TRBJ2-5; len: 16; v_gene: TRBV7-2; abundance: .; CDR3nt: TGTGCCAGCAGCTTGCTGACAGGGGTCCAACAAGAGACCCAGTACTTC; CDR3aa: CASSLLTGVQQETQYF
d_gene: .; j_gene: TRBJ2-3; len: 16; v_gene: TRBV10-3; abundance: .; CDR3nt: TGTGCCATCAGTGAGTCAGGACTATCTAGCACAGATACGCAGTATTTT; CDR3aa: CAISESGLSSTDTQYF
d_gene: TRBD1; j_gene: TRBJ1-2; len: 15; v_gene: TRBV7-2; abundance: .; CDR3nt: TGTGCCAGCAGCTTAATATATGGGACAGGGGGTGGCTACACCTTC; CDR3aa: CASSLIYGTGGGYTF
d_gene: .; j_gene: TRBJ1-1; len: 19; v_gene: TRBV7-9; abundance: .; CDR3nt: TGTGCCAGCAGCCCGCTCATCCTCTCTACCCCCCAGGGCAACACTGAAGCTTTCTTT; CDR3aa: CASSPLILSTPQGNTEAFF
d_gene: TRBD1; j_gene: TRBJ1-1; len: 18; v_gene: TRBV19; abundance: .; CDR3nt: TGTGCCAGTAGTTCTCGGGACAGGGGGCGAGGGATGAACACTGAAGCTTTCTTT; CDR3aa: CASSSRDRGRGMNTEAFF
d_gene: TRBD1; j_gene: TRBJ2-1; len: 18; v_gene: TRBV6-2/TRBV6-3; abundance: .; CDR3nt: TGTGCCAGCAGTTACTCGGAAACAGGGGGAAGCTCCTACAATGAGCAGTTCTTC; CDR3aa: CASSYSETGGSSYNEQFF
d_gene: .; j_gene: TRBJ2-2; len: 16; v_gene: TRBV7-3; abundance: .; CDR3nt: TGTGCCAGCAGCTCAAGGAGCGGAGCGAACACCGGGGAGCTGTTTTTT; CDR3aa: CASSSRSGANTGELFF
d_gene: .; j_gene: TRBJ2-6; len: 13; v_gene: TRBV6-5; abundance: .; CDR3nt: TGTGCCAGCAGAGAGAGTGGGGCCAACGTCCTGACTTTC; CDR3aa: CASRESGANVLTF
d_gene: TRBD1; j_gene: TRBJ2-3; len: 20; v_gene: TRBV4-3; abundance: .; CDR3nt: TGCGCCAGCAGCCAGACATGGTCCCCGTTCCGGGACAGGGATCCAGATACGCAGTATTTT; CDR3aa: CASSQTWSPFRDRDPDTQYF
d_gene: TRBD2; j_gene: TRBJ2-1; len: 13; v_gene: TRBV5-8; abundance: once; CDR3nt: TGTGCCAGCAGTCGGGGGGGGTTCGGTGAGCAGTTCTTC; CDR3aa: CASSRGGFGEQFF
d_gene: TRBD2; j_gene: TRBJ2-7; len: 16; v_gene: TRBV28; abundance: .; CDR3nt: TGTGCCAGCAGTTTACCCCTTGCGGGGGACTCCTACGAGCAGTACTTC; CDR3aa: CASSLPLAGDSYEQYF
d_gene: .; j_gene: TRBJ1-5; len: 15; v_gene: TRBV4-1; abundance: .; CDR3nt: TGCGCCAGCAGCCAAGAAGCGGGGGGCCTTCAGCCCCAGCATTTT; CDR3aa: CASSQEAGGLQPQHF
d_gene: TRBD1; j_gene: TRBJ1-1; len: 14; v_gene: TRBV5-5; abundance: once; CDR3nt: TGTGCCAGCAGCTGGGGACAGATGAACACTGAAGCTTTCTTT; CDR3aa: CASSWGQMNTEAFF
d_gene: TRBD1; j_gene: TRBJ1-1; len: 15; v_gene: TRBV29-1; abundance: .; CDR3nt: TGCAGCGTGACAGGGGCCCTCCTCATGAACACTGAAGCTTTCTTT; CDR3aa: CSVTGALLMNTEAFF
d_gene: .; j_gene: TRBJ1-2; len: 14; v_gene: TRBV4-3; abundance: .; CDR3nt: TGCGCCAGCAGCCAACATGGGGGGGCTAATGGCTACACCTTC; CDR3aa: CASSQHGGANGYTF
d_gene: .; j_gene: TRBJ2-7; len: 15; v_gene: TRBV7-8; abundance: .; CDR3nt: TGTGCCAGCAGCTTCTCGGGTCCCGAGGGCTACGAGCAGTACTTC; CDR3aa: CASSFSGPEGYEQYF
d_gene: TRBD1; j_gene: TRBJ2-1; len: 12; v_gene: TRBV11-3; abundance: .; CDR3nt: TGTGCCAGCAGCTTATCGGGACAGAACATGTTCTTC; CDR3aa: CASSLSGQNMFF
d_gene: TRBD2; j_gene: TRBJ2-1; len: 19; v_gene: TRBV7-8; abundance: .; CDR3nt: TGTGCCAGCAGGGCCGGGACTAGCGGGAGGGGGTACTCCTACAATGAGCAGTTCTTC; CDR3aa: CASRAGTSGRGYSYNEQFF
d_gene: .; j_gene: TRBJ1-4; len: 13; v_gene: TRBV7-3; abundance: once; CDR3nt: TGTGCCAGCAGCCCGGGTCTCGGGGAAAAACTGTTTTTT; CDR3aa: CASSPGLGEKLFF
d_gene: TRBD1; j_gene: TRBJ1-5; len: 14; v_gene: TRBV6-4; abundance: .; CDR3nt: TGTGCCCGCCATAACAGGGGCTCTAATCAGCCCCAGCATTTT; CDR3aa: CARHNRGSNQPQHF
d_gene: .; j_gene: TRBJ1-4; len: 15; v_gene: TRBV5-6; abundance: .; CDR3nt: TGTGCCAGCAGCGGGAGCCGGGACACCGACGGAAAACTGTTTTTT; CDR3aa: CASSGSRDTDGKLFF
d_gene: .; j_gene: TRBJ2-1; len: 13; v_gene: TRBV6-2/TRBV6-3; abundance: .; CDR3nt: TGTGCCAGCAGTTACGTCAGTAACAATGAGCAGTTCTTC; CDR3aa: CASSYVSNNEQFF
d_gene: .; j_gene: TRBJ2-1; len: 12; v_gene: TRBV14; abundance: .; CDR3nt: TGTGCCAGCAGCCAAGAGCGTTATGAGCAGTTCTTC; CDR3aa: CASSQERYEQFF
d_gene: TRBD1; j_gene: TRBJ2-3; len: 16; v_gene: TRBV15; abundance: .; CDR3nt: TGTGCCACCAGCTCCAGCCCAGGGGGCAGAGGAGATACGCAGTATTTT; CDR3aa: CATSSSPGGRGDTQYF
d_gene: .; j_gene: TRBJ1-6; len: 12; v_gene: TRBV6-5; abundance: .; CDR3nt: TGTGCGGCGGGACCCTATAATTCACCCCTCCACTTT; CDR3aa: CAAGPYNSPLHF
d_gene: .; j_gene: TRBJ1-5; len: 14; v_gene: TRBV3-1/TRBV3-2; abundance: .; CDR3nt: TGTGCCAGCAGCCAGAGCGGCCCCAATCAGCCCCAGCATTTT; CDR3aa: CASSQSGPNQPQHF
d_gene: .; j_gene: TRBJ1-5; len: 17; v_gene: TRBV19; abundance: .; CDR3nt: TGTGCCAGTAGCTTATCCGGGGGAAAATGGAGCAATCAGCCCCAGCATTTT; CDR3aa: CASSLSGGKWSNQPQHF
d_gene: .; j_gene: TRBJ2-7; len: 14; v_gene: TRBV9; abundance: .; CDR3nt: TGTGCCAGCAGCGTAGACTACACCTCCTACGAGCAGTACTTC; CDR3aa: CASSVDYTSYEQYF
d_gene: .; j_gene: TRBJ2-2; len: 17; v_gene: TRBV7-2; abundance: .; CDR3nt: TGTGCCAGCAGCTTAAAGGACAACCTGGCAGCAACCGGGGAGCTGTTTTTT; CDR3aa: CASSLKDNLAATGELFF
d_gene: TRBD1; j_gene: TRBJ2-1; len: 15; v_gene: TRBV5-6; abundance: .; CDR3nt: TGTGCCAGCAGCAAGGACAGGGGGCGATACAATGAGCAGTTCTTC; CDR3aa: CASSKDRGRYNEQFF
d_gene: TRBD1; j_gene: TRBJ1-4; len: 16; v_gene: TRBV19; abundance: .; CDR3nt: TGTGCCAGTAGTATAAACGCAGGGGGAATCGGTGAAAAACTGTTTTTT; CDR3aa: CASSINAGGIGEKLFF
d_gene: .; j_gene: TRBJ1-1; len: 13; v_gene: TRBV12-3/TRBV12-4; abundance: few; CDR3nt: TGTGCCAGCAGAGACAGGAGGAGAACTGAAGCTTTCTTT; CDR3aa: CASRDRRRTEAFF
d_gene: TRBD1; j_gene: TRBJ1-1; len: 15; v_gene: TRBV7-9; abundance: .; CDR3nt: TGTGCCAGCAGCTCCAGGACAGGCGGTAGCACTGAAGCTTTCTTT; CDR3aa: CASSSRTGGSTEAFF
d_gene: TRBD1; j_gene: TRBJ2-3; len: 17; v_gene: TRBV27; abundance: .; CDR3nt: TGTGCCAGCAGTGCTCGGACAGGGGGCGGTAGCACAGATACGCAGTATTTT; CDR3aa: CASSARTGGGSTDTQYF
d_gene: .; j_gene: TRBJ2-5; len: 14; v_gene: TRBV19; abundance: .; CDR3nt: TGTGCCAGTAGGTTGACAGTTACCCAAGAGACCCAGTACTTC; CDR3aa: CASRLTVTQETQYF
d_gene: .; j_gene: TRBJ1-2; len: 14; v_gene: TRBV19; abundance: .; CDR3nt: TGTGCCACCTCCCCGCGGGGAACTAACTATGGCTACACCTTC; CDR3aa: CATSPRGTNYGYTF
d_gene: TRBD1; j_gene: TRBJ1-1; len: 18; v_gene: TRBV7-9; abundance: .; CDR3nt: TGTGCCAGCAGCTTAGATTATACAGGGGGAATAAGGATCACTGAAGCTTTCTTT; CDR3aa: CASSLDYTGGIRITEAFF
d_gene: TRBD2; j_gene: TRBJ2-3; len: 14; v_gene: TRBV19; abundance: .; CDR3nt: TGTGCCAGTAGTGCTAGCGGGTACACAGATACGCAGTATTTT; CDR3aa: CASSASGYTDTQYF
d_gene: TRBD2; j_gene: TRBJ2-3; len: 16; v_gene: TRBV18; abundance: .; CDR3nt: TGTGCCAGCTCACCTAAACTAGCGGGAGCTATAGATACGCAGTATTTT; CDR3aa: CASSPKLAGAIDTQYF
d_gene: .; j_gene: TRBJ1-4; len: 16; v_gene: TRBV19; abundance: .; CDR3nt: TGTGCCAGTACCTACAGGGCCCAGGGTAGGCATGAAAAACTGTTTTTT; CDR3aa: CASTYRAQGRHEKLFF
d_gene: TRBD2; j_gene: TRBJ2-3; len: 15; v_gene: TRBV18; abundance: .; CDR3nt: TGTGCCAGCTCACCAAACGGGGGGGCTGAAGATACGCAGTATTTT; CDR3aa: CASSPNGGAEDTQYF
d_gene: .; j_gene: TRBJ1-3; len: 15; v_gene: TRBV9; abundance: .; CDR3nt: TGTGCCAGCAGCCCTCATTCCACAGGGGGAAACACCATATATTTT; CDR3aa: CASSPHSTGGNTIYF
d_gene: .; j_gene: TRBJ1-6; len: 18; v_gene: TRBV4-1; abundance: .; CDR3nt: TGCGCCAGCAGCCCCCAATCGGGGGGTCGATCCTATAATTCACCCCTCCACTTT; CDR3aa: CASSPQSGGRSYNSPLHF